This T cell receptor beta chain derives from a study of blood T cells in healthy people across ages. Study information: Template switching recovered approximately one barcoded beta molecule for every two T cells. Whole-study findings and limits: Changes seen in expanded clonotypes were possibly confounded by donor CMV status left unknown. Diversity estimates drawn from one million T cells were deemed underestimates.

As concerns this clonotype: As yet, its antigen is unknown.

Between the trimmed V and J ends, which lost 6 bases and 3 bases, there was a span of 17 bases. This CDR3 has 15 residues. Germline CDR1 LNHNV, CDR2 YYDKDF (reference sequence). A second roughly 6 to 11 cycle PCR used barcoded and J-beta primers. TCRdb processed the 5' RACE reads anew with MiXCR; each CDR3 protein has one entry. The sample carries 800,000 to 950,000 distinct CDR3 sequences, just under 30% recorded once. This sample was also put to use in a study of T cells of mothers and their children.

The sequence was obtained from a middle-aged woman in good health. The source material was blood. The V call is TRBV15, the J call TRBJ2-5; TRBD2 might be the D (6 bases). The DNA for the CDR3 is TGTGCCACCAGGGGGCCTCGGGGAGGCGAAGAGACCCAGTACTTC. Its protein product is CATRGPRGGEETQYF.